This T cell receptor (beta chain) was documented in a study of cytomegalovirus exposure and HLA in healthy donors. Overall study results and limits: A prior analysis recorded that most TCR beta V segments were productive about 87% or about 30% of the time. The study listed some 160 cytomegalovirus-associated TCR beta chains. TCR beta chain V- and J-gene trimming was linked, in a later analysis, to a missense variant in DCLRE1C.

Both 60 Vbeta primers and 13 Jbeta primers went into the PCR. Measured with immunoSEQ multiplex PCR; TCRdb has only the in-frame clones, and not every one. The sample yields roughly 150,000 clones, nearly 80% seen once. In regard to this clone: Its antigen is still unknown.

The CDR3 has 16 residues. Germline V gene lookup returns CDR1 MDHEN and CDR2 SYDVKM. The V and J ends lost 5 bases and 0 bases respectively, with 16 bases between them. V and J are TRBV28 and TRBJ1-2; D is unresolved. The clonotype originates from a woman aged 40 to 49 in good health and CMV-seronegative. Sequences were obtained from PBMCs. In nucleotides, the CDR3 is TGTGCCAGCAGTCCGTCGTTGGTAGAAGCTAACTATGGCTACACCTTC. Protein product: CASSPSLVEANYGYTF.